These 4 T cell receptor beta chains came from one sample sequenced in a study of blood T cell repertoires in COVID-19. Only in-frame clones appear in the TCRdb table, and some are missing; sequencing was by immunoSEQ multiplex PCR. The sample includes some 70,000 clones, over 70% of them seen just once. Sequencing used peripheral blood. The receptor set was obtained from a human donor in a cohort sampled during active COVID-19.

The J gene is TRBJ1-3, the V gene TRBV18; D is perhaps TRBD1 (5 bases). Germline lookup yields CDR1 KGHSH and CDR2 LQKENI. V lost 3 bases to trimming and J lost 0 bases, with 15 bases between them. The CDR3 extends over 17 amino acids. CDR3 sequence: CASSPETGALSGNTIYF. The CDR3, as DNA: TGTGCCAGCTCACCGGAAACAGGTGCCCTCTCTGGAAACACCATATATTTT.

This rearrangement joins TRBV4-1 to TRBJ1-1; a possible D gene is TRBD1 (5 bases). CDR1 is MGHRA, CDR2 YSYEKL, per germline. The CDR3 totals 10 residues. The CDR3 DNA reads TGCGCTACGGGGGACACTGAAGCTTTCTTT. Protein: CATGDTEAFF.

The chain links TRBV19 to TRBJ1-2, with 8 bases identical to TRBD1. Germline CDR1 LNHDA, CDR2 SQIVND (reference sequence). This CDR3 spans 17 amino acids. Trimming took 5 bases from V and 3 from J; bases not matched to a gene: 14. The CDR3 nucleotides are TGTGCCAGTAGTTCCCTCGGAGGGGACAGGATATACTATGGCTACACCTTC. This translates into CASSSLGGDRIYYGYTF.

This chain joins TRBV9 and TRBJ2-1, with 7 bases matching TRBD1. The CDR3 has 15 amino acids. V lost 2 bases and J lost 3; bases outside the gene matches: 5. Germline V gives CDR1 SGDLS, CDR2 YYNGEE. The CDR3: CASSVGTAFYNEQFF. CDR3 coding DNA: TGTGCCAGCAGCGTTGGGACAGCTTTCTACAATGAGCAGTTCTTC. The complete variable domain, with remaining parts taken from reference TRBV9 and TRBJ2-1, reads DSGVTQTPKHLITATGQRVTLRCSPRSGDLSVYWYQQSLDQGLQFLIQYYNGEERAKGNILERFSAQQFPDLHSELNLSSLELGDSALYFCASSVGTAFYNEQFFGPGTRLTVL.